These 18 T cell receptor beta chains came from one sample sequenced in a study of cytomegalovirus exposure and HLA in healthy donors. PCR amplification relied on 60 Vbeta primers (plus 13 Jbeta primers). Clones were read by immunoSEQ multiplex PCR, and TCRdb kept only the in-frame ones, dropping some. Of 90,000 to 140,000 clones in the sample, about 80% were seen once. Input material: PBMCs. Receptors originate from a man aged 35-49 years in good health and CMV-seropositive.

The gene calls are TRBV7-2 and TRBJ2-7; 13 positions agree with TRBD2. With 1 base clipped from V and 7 bases from J, the junction kept 4 bases outside the gene matches. The germline V gene has CDR1 SGHTA and CDR2 FQGNSA. CDR3 size: 15 residues. The CDR3 sequence: CASSLGTSGGREQYF. DNA for the CDR3: TGTGCCAGCAGCTTAGGGACTAGCGGGGGTCGGGAGCAGTACTTC.

This chain uses TRBV9 with TRBJ2-3; TRBD2 aligns across 12 bases. J lost 6 bases, V lost 0 bases, and 11 bases had no gene match. Germline V lookup: CDR1 SGDLS, CDR2 YYNGEE. The CDR3 covers 18 residues. CDR3 protein: CASSVELPGLAGSDTQYF. DNA of the CDR3: TGTGCCAGCAGCGTAGAGTTGCCAGGACTAGCGGGGTCCGATACGCAGTATTTT.

The chain uses TRBV28 and TRBJ1-4; maybe TRBD1 (5 bases). Trimming pared 3 bases from V and 8 bases from J, leaving 16 bases between. The CDR3 spans 15 residues. Looked up from germline, CDR1 is MDHEN and CDR2 is SYDVKM. The CDR3 sequence is CASSLGGAVYEKLFF. The CDR3 DNA sequence: TGTGCCAGCAGTTTGGGCGGGGCGGTTTACGAAAAACTGTTTTTT.

This chain links TRBV28 with TRBJ2-7; 9 bases line up with TRBD1. Per germline, CDR1 MDHEN and CDR2 SYDVKM. V gave up 4 bases and J gave up 3 bases; unmatched junction bases: 10. The CDR3 contains 16 residues. The CDR3: CASSSPGTGKSYEQYF. The CDR3 nucleotides are TGTGCCAGCAGTTCACCCGGGACAGGGAAAAGCTACGAGCAGTACTTC. The complete variable domain, with remaining parts taken from reference TRBV28 and TRBJ2-7, reads DVKVTQSSRYLVKRTGEKVFLECVQDMDHENMFWYRQDPGLGLRLIYFSYDVKMKEKGDIPEGYSVSREKKERFSLILESASTNQTSMYLCASSSPGTGKSYEQYFGPGTRLTVT.

V and J are TRBV9 and TRBJ2-1; 7 positions agree with TRBD2. With V trimmed by 4 bases and J by 2 bases, 6 bases remained unmatched. Germline V lookup: CDR1 SGDLS, CDR2 YYNGEE. The CDR3 consists of 15 residues. This CDR3 is CASSPLAEPYNEQFF. CDR3 bases: TGTGCCAGCAGCCCTCTAGCGGAGCCCTACAATGAGCAGTTCTTC.

The CDR3, as DNA: TGTGCCAGCAGTTACTCACAGGGGTTTGGGCAGCCCCAGCATTTT. This translates into CASSYSQGFGQPQHF. This chain uses TRBV6-6 with TRBJ1-5; 7 bases are shared with TRBD1. J gave up 7 bases and V 0 bases, and 6 bases lay outside the gene matches. Germline CDR1 reads MNHNY; CDR2 reads SVGAGI (reference sequence). This CDR3 is built from 15 residues.

The chain is built from TRBV19 and TRBJ1-2; weak D call: TRBD1 (5 bases). Trimming stripped 7 bases from V and 8 bases from J, with 23 bases between. Germline CDR1 is LNHDA and CDR2 is SQIVND (reference sequence). CDR3 size: 15 residues. CDR3 sequence: CASTSQLTAYGGYTF. The DNA of the CDR3 is TGTGCCAGTACCTCTCAGCTGACAGCTTATGGCGGCTACACCTTC.

The chain uses TRBV4-1 and TRBJ2-1; 8 nucleotides line up with TRBD2. The CDR3 runs 16 residues. The ends lost 1 base at V and 3 bases at J; junction bases unmatched: 5. The germline V gene has CDR1 MGHRA and CDR2 YSYEKL. This chain's CDR3 is CASSQVSSGIYNEQFF. The CDR3 region has the DNA TGCGCCAGCAGCCAAGTGAGTAGCGGGATCTACAATGAGCAGTTCTTC.

Note on this clone: The junction and the germline gene differ at one end; a read error may be behind it. CDR3 in amino acids: CASSLGPGAGANGLTF. CDR3 sequence (DNA): TGTGCCAGCAGCTTAGGTCCAGGGGCTGGGGCCAACGGCCTGACTTTC. This chain joins TRBV7-2 and TRBJ2-6; D perhaps matches TRBD1 (6 bases). The germline CDR1 and CDR2 sequences are SGHTA and FQGNSA. The CDR3 consists of 16 residues.

This clone came up a few times. The CDR3 DNA sequence: TGTGCCAGCAGTGAGTGCCAGGGGTGTCGTGCTTTCTTT. Translation: CASSECQGCRAFF. The chain carries TRBV2 and TRBJ1-1; a possible D gene is TRBD1 (6 bases). The CDR3 contains 13 residues. V was cut by 3 bases and J by 11 bases, with 16 bases left in between. The germline V gene encodes CDR1 SNHLY and CDR2 FYNNEI.

This clone was detected a few times. The rearrangement uses TRBV5-6 and TRBJ2-3; 12 positions match TRBD2. V was clipped by 2 bases and J by 2 bases; unmatched bases: 3. CDR3 length equals 16 residues. The germline gives CDR1 SGHDT, CDR2 YYEEEE. The CDR3 region is CASSFGTSGPTDTQYF. CDR3 bases: TGTGCCAGCAGCTTTGGGACTAGCGGGCCCACAGATACGCAGTATTTT.

The V gene is TRBV9, the J gene TRBJ2-1; 7 bases match TRBD2. The ends lost 3 bases at V and 5 bases at J; junction bases unmatched: 11. Germline values: CDR1 SGDLS, CDR2 YYNGEE. This CDR3 region has 16 residues. The CDR3: CASSARSGTIHNEQFF. For the CDR3, the DNA is TGTGCCAGCAGCGCCCGCTCCGGGACTATCCACAATGAGCAGTTCTTC.

This clone was counted a single time. The chain is built from TRBV13 and TRBJ2-1, with TRBD2 matching 9 bases. This CDR3 has 15 amino acids. CDR1 PRHDT and CDR2 FYEKMQ come from the germline V gene (reference sequence). Germline trimming cut 1 base from V and 9 bases from J; bases unmatched to any gene: 7. The CDR3 reads CASSLVAGGVSEQFF. CDR3 coding DNA: TGTGCCAGCAGCTTAGTGGCGGGGGGGGTAAGTGAGCAGTTCTTC.

The chain has TRBV7-3 and TRBJ2-5; 7 bases are a match to TRBD1. The CDR3 loop spans 15 amino acids. V lost 5 bases, J lost 2 bases, and 8 bases stayed unmatched. From germline, CDR1 is SGHTA and CDR2 FQGTGA. CDR3 amino acids: CASSPVGTVQETQYF. As DNA, the CDR3 is TGTGCCAGCAGCCCCGTCGGGACAGTACAAGAGACCCAGTACTTC.

As concerns this clone: At one end, the junction sequence differs from germline, possibly due to a read error. This chain joins TRBV30 and TRBJ2-6; 8 positions agree with TRBD1. Germline V lookup: CDR1 GTSNPN, CDR2 SVGIG (reference sequence). The CDR3 consists of 17 residues. The CDR3, as DNA: TGTGCCTGGAGTATTGACAGGGGAAGCTCTGGGGCCAACGGCCTGACTTTC. Protein: CAWSIDRGSSGANGLTF.

The genes are TRBV7-6 and TRBJ1-4, with TRBD1 matching over 10 bases. CDR3 length: 15 residues. The junction had 5 bases not matched to a gene; V was cut back by 4 bases and J by 6 bases. The germline V gene encodes CDR1 SGHVS and CDR2 FNYEAQ. CDR3 coding DNA: TGTGCCAGCAGCTCTCGGACAGGGGGGGATGAAAAACTGTTTTTT. Translated, it gives CASSSRTGGDEKLFF. The full variable domain, with the rest looked up from reference TRBV7-6 and TRBJ1-4, is GAGVSQSPRYKVTKRGQDVALRCDPISGHVSLYWYRQALGQGPEFLTYFNYEAQQDKSGLPNDRFSAERPEGSISTLTIQRTEQRDSAMYRCASSSRTGGDEKLFFGSGTQLSVL.

This clone has a handful of counts. The CDR3 here is CASSLEGQGSTGNTIYF. As DNA, the CDR3 is TGTGCCAGCAGCTTAGAGGGTCAGGGGTCGACTGGAAACACCATATATTTT. The chain has TRBV5-6 and TRBJ1-3; a possible D gene is TRBD1 (6 bases). V was pared by 2 bases and J by 2 bases, with 17 bases between. This CDR3 contains 17 residues. The germline V gene has CDR1 SGHDT and CDR2 YYEEEE.

The rearrangement uses TRBV7-2 and TRBJ2-5; TRBD2 might be the D (5 bases). The V gene lost 7 bases and the J gene lost 1 base, with 16 bases spanning the gap. This CDR3 region has 15 residues. CDR1 and CDR2 (germline): SGHTA, FQGNSA. The DNA of the CDR3 is TGTGCCAGCAAGCCGACGGGATCCCCCCAAGAGACCCAGTACTTC. Encoded protein: CASKPTGSPQETQYF.